The 14 T cell receptor beta chains below were found in one sample sequenced in a study of cytomegalovirus exposure and HLA in healthy donors. PCR amplification relied on 60 Vbeta primers (plus 13 Jbeta primers). The data were produced by immunoSEQ multiplex PCR, yet TCRdb's version contains in-frame clones alone and is incomplete. Its table records roughly 100,000 clones. The sample comprised PBMCs. The source of these receptors is a man aged 35-49 years in good health and CMV-seronegative.

The chain links TRBV19 to TRBJ2-5; 12 bases map to TRBD1. Germline-derived CDR1 and CDR2 are LNHDA and SQIVND (reference sequence). The CDR3 has 15 residues. V lost 5 bases and J lost 5; bases outside the gene matches: 6. CDR3 protein: CASSRGTGGVETQYF. The CDR3 nucleotides read TGTGCCAGTAGTCGAGGGACAGGGGGCGTTGAGACCCAGTACTTC.

V is TRBV2 and J is TRBJ1-2; possible D gene TRBD1, 6 bases. The CDR3 runs 14 residues. Trimming left V 3 bases short and J 7 bases short, with 15 bases between. Per germline, CDR1 SNHLY and CDR2 FYNNEI. CDR3 sequence reads: CASSEQTGLFGYTF. CDR3 coding DNA: TGTGCCAGCAGTGAGCAGACAGGCCTATTTGGCTACACCTTC.

The rearrangement uses TRBV10-2 and TRBJ2-1, with 7 bases lining up with TRBD1. The CDR3 has 13 amino acids. V gave up 7 bases and J gave up 8 bases; unmatched junction bases: 8. The V gene's germline CDR1 is WSHSY and CDR2 SAAADI. Here the CDR3 reads CASTGGKLYEQFF. DNA for the CDR3: TGCGCCAGCACAGGGGGAAAACTATATGAGCAGTTCTTC.

The rearrangement joins TRBV9 to TRBJ1-5, with D tentatively TRBD1 (5 bases). This CDR3 spans 14 amino acids. With 0 bases removed from V and 5 bases from J, the gap between germline ends came to 9 bases. CDR1 and CDR2 (germline): SGDLS, YYNGEE. CDR3 sequence reads: CASSVGGDHQPQHF. CDR3 DNA: TGTGCCAGCAGCGTAGGGGGGGACCATCAGCCCCAGCATTTT.

This chain connects TRBV7-8 to TRBJ2-1; TRBD2 is a possible D gene (5 bases). V shed 3 bases and J shed 6 bases, with 15 bases lying between them. Per germline, CDR1 SGHVS and CDR2 FQNEAQ. The length of the CDR3 is 15 residues. The CDR3 DNA follows: TGTGCCAGCAGCTTCGGGGATTTTCGAGTCAATGAGCAGTTCTTC. It specifies CASSFGDFRVNEQFF. Full variable domain (missing parts from reference TRBV7-8 and TRBJ2-1): GAGVSQSPRYKVAKRGQDVALRCDPISGHVSLFWYQQALGQGPEFLTYFQNEAQLDKSGLPSDRFFAERPEGSVSTLKIQRTQQEDSAVYLCASSFGDFRVNEQFFGPGTRLTVL.

V usage is TRBV6-6 and J usage is TRBJ2-3; D ambiguous. V was shortened by 5 bases and J by 4 bases, with 7 bases between the two germline ends. The CDR3 covers 12 residues. Germline values: CDR1 MNHNY, CDR2 SVGAGI (reference sequence). The CDR3 loop reads CASSPTSDTQYF. The CDR3 DNA reads as TGTGCCAGCAGTCCCACTTCAGATACGCAGTATTTT.

The V call is TRBV7-2, the J call TRBJ1-1; unclear D gene. The CDR3 has 12 amino acids. Germline V lookup: CDR1 SGHTA, CDR2 FQGNSA. The V end was cut by 5 bases, the J end by 10 bases, with 14 bases between. The CDR3 protein is CASSPLPVAAFF. The DNA for the CDR3 is TGTGCCAGCAGCCCTCTGCCGGTAGCAGCTTTCTTT.

V and J are TRBV29-1 and TRBJ1-2; D gene uncertain. The V gene lost 3 bases and the J gene lost 13 bases, with 15 bases spanning the gap. Germline lookup yields CDR1 SQVTM and CDR2 ANQGSEA. The CDR3 contains 11 residues. The CDR3 region is CSVDDYTGVTF. The CDR3 DNA sequence: TGCAGCGTTGACGATTATACCGGGGTCACCTTC.

The J gene is TRBJ2-7, the V gene TRBV28; D perhaps matches TRBD2 (5 bases). V lost 6 bases and J 3 bases, leaving 15 bases between the germline ends. The CDR3 extends over 14 amino acids. The germline gives CDR1 MDHEN, CDR2 SYDVKM. CDR3 region: CASSSATTSYEQYF. For the CDR3, the DNA is TGTGCCAGCAGCTCCGCGACTACGAGCTACGAGCAGTACTTC.

This chain connects TRBV5-1 to TRBJ1-1; 7 bases map to TRBD1. Germline-derived CDR1 and CDR2 are SGHRS and YFSETQ. This CDR3 comprises 14 residues. Trimming cost V 5 bases and J 4 bases; bases outside gene matches: 8. The CDR3 DNA follows: TGCGCCAGCAGTTCTTGGGCAGGGGGCACTGAAGCTTTCTTT. Its protein product is CASSSWAGGTEAFF.

The rearrangement links TRBV18 to TRBJ1-3, with 8 bases identical to TRBD1. From germline, CDR1 is KGHSH and CDR2 LQKENI. The length of the CDR3 is 14 residues. J was trimmed by 2 bases and V by 3 bases; bases with no gene match: 0. The CDR3 bases are TGTGCCAGCTCACCGGACAGGGCTGGAAACACCATATATTTT. Its translation: CASSPDRAGNTIYF.

The chain uses TRBV6-5 and TRBJ1-1, with 10 nucleotides matching TRBD1. Germline values: CDR1 MNHEY, CDR2 SVGAGI. V trimming: 6 bases; J trimming: 5 bases; junction bases outside the gene matches: 6. The CDR3 has 14 amino acids. DNA for the CDR3: TGTGCCAGCAGAACCGGGACAGGGGTTACTGAAGCTTTCTTT. It specifies CASRTGTGVTEAFF.

CDR3 coding DNA: TGTGCCAGCACAGTTACGGGGAACTCTGGCTATGGCTACACCTTC. The encoded protein is CASTVTGNSGYGYTF. The gene calls are TRBV6-6 and TRBJ1-2; D ambiguous. From germline, CDR1 is MNHNY and CDR2 SVGAGI (reference sequence). Trimming removed 7 bases from V and 4 bases from J, with 19 bases in between. The CDR3 totals 15 residues.

The chain is built from TRBV30 and TRBJ2-3, with 8 bases matching TRBD2. Per the germline V gene, CDR1 is GTSNPN and CDR2 is SVGIG (reference sequence). The CDR3 extends over 14 amino acids. After removal of 3 bases from V and 1 base from J, the junction contained 3 bases not matched to a gene. The CDR3, as DNA: TGTGCCTGGAGGTGGCGGGAGGGCACAGATACGCAGTATTTT. As protein: CAWRWREGTDTQYF.